This T cell receptor beta chain stems from a study of radiation and T cells in renal cell carcinoma. As to time point: baseline pretreatment blood. Treatment indicated: 15 Gy SBRT to primary tumor, nephrectomy 4 weeks later. Study-level findings and limits: From baseline, blood top tumor clonotypes peaked at 2 weeks post-radiation.

On this clone: What it binds is unknown.

Germline V lookup: CDR1 SGHDT, CDR2 YYEEEE. The V end was cut by 2 bases, the J end by 0 bases, with 5 bases between. The CDR3 covers 13 residues. Data came from immunoSEQ multiplex PCR; TCRdb stores just in-frame clones and leaves some out. The table shows 130,000 or so clones, with approximately 82% occurring only once. The genes are TRBV5-6 and TRBJ1-2; D is possibly TRBD1 (5 bases). This sequence originates from a woman between 50 and 59 years old with renal cell carcinoma. Sequencing was performed on blood, taken from a patient whose treatment included radiotherapy and nephrectomy. CDR3 DNA sequence: TGTGCCAGCAGCTTACAGGCTAACTATGGCTACACCTTC. Protein sequence: CASSLQANYGYTF.